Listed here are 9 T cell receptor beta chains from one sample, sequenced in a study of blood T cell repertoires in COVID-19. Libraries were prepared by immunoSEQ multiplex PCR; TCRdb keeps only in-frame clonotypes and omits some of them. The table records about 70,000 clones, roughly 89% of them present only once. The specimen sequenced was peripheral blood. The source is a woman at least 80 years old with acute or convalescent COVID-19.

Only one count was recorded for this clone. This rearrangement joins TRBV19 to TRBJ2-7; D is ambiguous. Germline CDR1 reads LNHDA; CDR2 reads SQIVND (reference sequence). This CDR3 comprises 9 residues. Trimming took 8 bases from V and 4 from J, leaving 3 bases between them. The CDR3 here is CASRYEQYF. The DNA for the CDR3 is TGTGCCAGTCGGTACGAGCAGTACTTC.

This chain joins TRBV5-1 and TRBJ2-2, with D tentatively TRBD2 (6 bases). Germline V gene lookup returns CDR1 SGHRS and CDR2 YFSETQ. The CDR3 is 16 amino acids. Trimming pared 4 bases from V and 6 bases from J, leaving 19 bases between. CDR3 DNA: TGCGCCAGCAGCCCAGGGAGGATAGGGGAGGCCGGGGAGCTGTTTTTT. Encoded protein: CASSPGRIGEAGELFF. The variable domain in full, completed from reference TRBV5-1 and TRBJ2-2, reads KAGVTQTPRYLIKTRGQQVTLSCSPISGHRSVSWYQQTPGQGLQFLFEYFSETQRNKGNFPGRFSGRQFSNSRSEMNVSTLELGDSALYLCASSPGRIGEAGELFFGEGSRLTVL.

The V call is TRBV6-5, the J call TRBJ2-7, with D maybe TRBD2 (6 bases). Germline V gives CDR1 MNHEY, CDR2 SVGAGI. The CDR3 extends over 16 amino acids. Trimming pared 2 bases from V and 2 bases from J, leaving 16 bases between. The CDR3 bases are TGTGCCAGCAGTTACACGCGCGGGAAATTTCCCTACGAGCAGTACTTC. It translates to CASSYTRGKFPYEQYF.

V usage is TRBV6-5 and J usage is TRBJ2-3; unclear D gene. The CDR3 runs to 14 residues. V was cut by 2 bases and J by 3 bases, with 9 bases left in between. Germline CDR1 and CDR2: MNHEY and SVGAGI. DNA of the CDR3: TGTGCCAGCAGTTACGCGGAGACTACAGATACGCAGTATTTT. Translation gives CASSYAETTDTQYF.

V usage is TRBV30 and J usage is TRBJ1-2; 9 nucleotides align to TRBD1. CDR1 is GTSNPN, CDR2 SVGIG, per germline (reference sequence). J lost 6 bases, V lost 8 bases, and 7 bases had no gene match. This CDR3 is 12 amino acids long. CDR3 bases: TGTGCCGGCGGGACAGGGTGGAATGGCTACACCTTC. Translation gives CAGGTGWNGYTF.

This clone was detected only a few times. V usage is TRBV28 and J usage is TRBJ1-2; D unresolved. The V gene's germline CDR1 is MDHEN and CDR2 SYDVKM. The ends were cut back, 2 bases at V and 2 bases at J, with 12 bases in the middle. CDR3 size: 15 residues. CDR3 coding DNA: TGTGCCAGCAGTTTAGTACCGGGAGGGAACTATGGCTACACCTTC. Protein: CASSLVPGGNYGYTF.

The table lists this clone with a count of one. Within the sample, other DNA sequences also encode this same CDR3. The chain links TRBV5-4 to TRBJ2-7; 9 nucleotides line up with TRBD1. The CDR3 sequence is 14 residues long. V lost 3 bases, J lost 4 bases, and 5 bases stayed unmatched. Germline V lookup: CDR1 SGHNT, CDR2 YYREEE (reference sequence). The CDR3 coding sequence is TGTGCCAGCAGCTCCGGACAGGGGCGTTACGAGCAGTACTTC. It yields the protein CASSSGQGRYEQYF.

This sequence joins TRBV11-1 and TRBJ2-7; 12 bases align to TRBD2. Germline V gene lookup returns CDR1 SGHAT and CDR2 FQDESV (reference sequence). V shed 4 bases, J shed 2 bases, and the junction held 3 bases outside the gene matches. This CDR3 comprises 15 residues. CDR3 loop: CASSSRLAGAYEQYF. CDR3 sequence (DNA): TGTGCCAGCAGCTCCCGACTAGCGGGGGCCTACGAGCAGTACTTC.

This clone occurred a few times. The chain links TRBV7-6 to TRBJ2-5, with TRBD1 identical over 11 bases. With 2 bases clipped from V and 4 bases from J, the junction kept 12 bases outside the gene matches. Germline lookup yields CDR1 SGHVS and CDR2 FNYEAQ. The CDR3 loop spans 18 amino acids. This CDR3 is CASSLWMPGQGVTETQYF. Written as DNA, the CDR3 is TGTGCCAGCAGCTTATGGATGCCGGGACAGGGGGTAACAGAGACCCAGTACTTC.